These 19 T cell receptor beta chains were sequenced from one sample in a study of a mutant IDH1 vaccine in newly diagnosed glioma. These receptors' targets are unknown. Time point given: week 47, end of study. The investigators gave 300 ug of mutant IDH1 20-mer peptide in each vaccine dose, together with topical imiquimod. Repertoires were generated with immunoSEQ multiplex PCR, while TCRdb's copy carries only in-frame clones and drops some. The profile shows 90,000 to 100,000 clones, around 92% of them singletons. The specimen was PBMCs, collected from a glioma patient whose treatment included an IDH1 peptide vaccine. These receptors came from a woman aged 45 to 65 with glioma.

The chain is built from TRBV5-1 and TRBJ2-1, with 8 bases that match TRBD2. The CDR3 contains 14 residues. Trimming at V came to 0 bases and at J to 7 bases, leaving 3 bases not matched to a gene. In germline, CDR1 is SGHRS, CDR2 YFSETQ. Here the CDR3 reads CASSLATGGNEQFF. The CDR3 DNA reads as TGCGCCAGCAGCTTGGCAACGGGGGGGAATGAGCAGTTCTTC. The whole variable domain, filled in from reference TRBV5-1 and TRBJ2-1, reads KAGVTQTPRYLIKTRGQQVTLSCSPISGHRSVSWYQQTPGQGLQFLFEYFSETQRNKGNFPGRFSGRQFSNSRSEMNVSTLELGDSALYLCASSLATGGNEQFFGPGTRLTVL.

CDR3 sequence reads: CASSPDRNYGYTF. CDR3 in DNA: TGTGCCAGCAGCCCGGACAGAAACTATGGCTACACCTTC. This chain joins TRBV11-2 and TRBJ1-2; the D gene is possibly TRBD1 (6 bases). The CDR3 extends over 13 amino acids. Trimming took 5 bases from V and 2 from J, leaving 9 bases between them. Germline V lookup: CDR1 SGHAT, CDR2 FQNNGV.

The chain carries TRBV28 and TRBJ2-1; D ambiguous. Germline values: CDR1 MDHEN, CDR2 SYDVKM. Trimming removed 7 bases from V and 5 bases from J, with 12 bases in between. The CDR3 loop spans 13 amino acids. The CDR3 DNA sequence: TGTGCCAGCATCGCTACTCTCAACAATGAGCAGTTCTTC. Its translation is CASIATLNNEQFF.

The chain employs TRBV29-1 and TRBJ2-3; the match to TRBD1 covers 9 bases. The V gene end was trimmed by 5 bases and the J gene end by 2 bases; junction bases not matched to a gene: 8. This CDR3 is built from 15 residues. Germline V CDR1 and CDR2: SQVTM, ANQGSEA. The CDR3 spells CSVLGDRAPTDTQYF. As DNA, the CDR3 is TGCAGCGTTTTGGGGGACAGGGCACCCACAGATACGCAGTATTTT.

The chain carries TRBV15 and TRBJ1-6, with a tentative D call TRBD1 (5 bases). CDR1 LNHNV and CDR2 YYDKDF come from the germline V gene (reference sequence). V gave up 2 bases and J gave up 7 bases, with 9 bases separating them. The CDR3 covers 14 residues. Here the CDR3 DNA reads TGTGCCACCAGCAGATCCCCAGGGAATTCACCCCTCCACTTT. It specifies CATSRSPGNSPLHF.

Written as DNA, the CDR3 is TGCGCCAGCAGCTATAGCGGCGCTTTCACAGATACGCAGTATTTT. It specifies CASSYSGAFTDTQYF. The V and J genes are TRBV5-1 and TRBJ2-3, with D possibly TRBD2 on 6 matching bases. In germline, CDR1 is SGHRS, CDR2 YFSETQ. Deletions cut 3 bases from V and 2 bases from J, with 13 bases between. The CDR3 extends over 15 amino acids.

The CDR3 here is CASSPGRSADTQYF. The DNA of the CDR3 is TGTGCCAGCAGCCCGGGGAGGTCCGCAGATACGCAGTATTTT. V and J are TRBV9 and TRBJ2-3, with D possibly being TRBD2 (6 bases). Germline CDR1 is SGDLS and CDR2 is YYNGEE. The length of the CDR3 is 14 residues. V lost 4 bases to trimming and J lost 4 bases, with 13 bases between them.

For the CDR3, the DNA is TGTGCCAGCTCACCAACCCTCACTGGGCCCTCCTACGAGCAGTACTTC. As protein: CASSPTLTGPSYEQYF. The rearrangement joins TRBV18 to TRBJ2-7; D call uncertain. This CDR3 has 16 amino acids. Deletions cut 2 bases from V and 0 bases from J, with 14 bases between. In germline, CDR1 is KGHSH, CDR2 LQKENI.

The chain recombines TRBV28 with TRBJ2-3, with 7 bases lining up with TRBD1. V shed 2 bases, J shed 6 bases, and the junction held 11 bases outside the gene matches. The V gene's germline CDR1 is MDHEN and CDR2 SYDVKM. The length of the CDR3 is 16 residues. The DNA for the CDR3 is TGTGCCAGCAGTTTAACCTGGAACAGGGGTTCGGATACGCAGTATTTT. Residues: CASSLTWNRGSDTQYF.

This sequence joins TRBV28 and TRBJ1-5; D is ambiguous. This CDR3 has 14 amino acids. Trimming took 5 bases from V and 2 from J, leaving 10 bases between them. Germline loops: CDR1 MDHEN, CDR2 SYDVKM. CDR3 DNA: TGTGCCAGCAGTCCCCCGAGTCGCAATCAGCCCCAGCATTTT. It specifies CASSPPSRNQPQHF.

V usage is TRBV7-3 and J usage is TRBJ2-1; 7 bases agree with TRBD1. The CDR3 runs 15 residues. CDR1 SGHTA and CDR2 FQGTGA come from the germline V gene. J was trimmed by 0 bases and V by 5 bases; bases with no gene match: 4. The CDR3 sequence: CASSTRDSSYNEQFF. CDR3 DNA: TGTGCCAGCAGCACCCGGGACAGCTCCTACAATGAGCAGTTCTTC.

CDR3 DNA sequence: TGTGCCAGCAGTCCCCCTCGTAGGGAGGGGGCCTACGAGCAGTACTTC. Amino acids: CASSPPRREGAYEQYF. This chain links TRBV28 with TRBJ2-7, with TRBD2 as a possible D gene (7 bases). Germline V gene lookup returns CDR1 MDHEN and CDR2 SYDVKM. The V and J ends lost 5 bases and 2 bases respectively, with 19 bases between them. The CDR3 runs to 16 residues.

V gene TRBV9 combines with J gene TRBJ2-5; no definite D call. Germline V gene data show CDR1 as SGDLS and CDR2 as YYNGEE. This CDR3 is 14 amino acids long. Trimming shortened V by 3 bases and J by 2 bases, and 11 bases separated the two germline ends. The DNA for the CDR3 is TGTGCCAGCAGCGCCAGACAAATACAAGAGACCCAGTACTTC. Amino acid sequence: CASSARQIQETQYF.

The chain combines TRBV28 with TRBJ2-7; 7 bases agree with TRBD1. Germline CDR1 reads MDHEN; CDR2 reads SYDVKM. The CDR3 has 16 residues. V lost 6 bases, J lost 0 bases, and 11 bases stayed unmatched. The chain's CDR3 is CASSTGQLRSSYEQYF. CDR3 sequence (DNA): TGTGCCAGCAGCACGGGACAGCTAAGGAGCTCCTACGAGCAGTACTTC.

The chain links TRBV5-4 to TRBJ2-1; 12 nucleotides align to TRBD2. J was trimmed by 8 bases and V by 2 bases; bases with no gene match: 8. The germline CDR1 and CDR2 sequences are SGHNT and YYREEE (reference sequence). The CDR3 consists of 16 residues. CDR3 protein: CASSFRLAGDVDEQFF. The DNA for the CDR3 is TGTGCCAGCAGCTTCCGACTAGCGGGAGACGTAGATGAGCAGTTCTTC.

This sequence joins TRBV10-1 and TRBJ2-1; 7 nucleotides match TRBD2. From germline, CDR1 is WNHNN and CDR2 SYGVQD (reference sequence). The CDR3 length is 16 residues. J lost 2 bases, V lost 2 bases, and 6 bases had no gene match. CDR3 amino acids: CASSEEGGSAYNEQFF. The CDR3 DNA is TGCGCCAGCAGTGAGGAGGGCGGGAGCGCCTACAATGAGCAGTTCTTC.

The CDR3 is CASSQSASVTYEQYF. DNA for the CDR3: TGTGCCAGCAGCCAATCGGCTAGCGTAACCTACGAGCAGTACTTC. The genes are TRBV16 and TRBJ2-7, with a tentative D call TRBD2 (6 bases). This CDR3 spans 15 amino acids. Trimming took 0 bases from V and 2 from J, leaving 11 bases between them. CDR1 and CDR2 (germline): KGHSY, FQNENV. Complete variable domain (other parts from reference TRBV16 and TRBJ2-7): GEEVAQTPKHLVRGEGQKAKLYCAPIKGHSYVFWYQQVLKNEFKFLISFQNENVFDETGMPKERFSAKCLPNSPCSLEIQATKLEDSAVYFCASSQSASVTYEQYFGPGTRLTVT.

This rearrangement joins TRBV14 to TRBJ1-2, with D uncertain. V was cut by 0 bases and J by 1 base, with 9 bases left in between. The CDR3 extends over 15 amino acids. Germline-derived CDR1 and CDR2 are SGHDN and FVKESK. In nucleotides, the CDR3 is TGTGCCAGCAGCCAAGACAGAGGGATTAACTATGGCTACACCTTC. Its translation: CASSQDRGINYGYTF.

CDR3 coding DNA: TGTGCCAGCAGTTTATCCGCAGGGGAAAAGAATCAGCCCCAGCATTTT. Translated: CASSLSAGEKNQPQHF. The V and J genes are TRBV27 and TRBJ1-5, with a weak D call TRBD1 (6 bases). Trimming removed 0 bases from V and 4 bases from J, with 13 bases in between. Germline V gene lookup returns CDR1 MNHEY and CDR2 SMNVEV (reference sequence). The CDR3 totals 16 residues.